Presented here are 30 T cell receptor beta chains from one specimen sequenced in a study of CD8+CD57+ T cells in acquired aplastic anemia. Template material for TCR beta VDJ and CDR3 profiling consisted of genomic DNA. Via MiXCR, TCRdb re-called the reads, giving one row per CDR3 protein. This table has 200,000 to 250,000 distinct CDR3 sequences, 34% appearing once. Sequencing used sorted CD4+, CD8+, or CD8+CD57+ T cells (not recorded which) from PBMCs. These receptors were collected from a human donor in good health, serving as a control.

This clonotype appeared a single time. The CDR3 protein is CASSTTGGSDQPQHF. The CDR3 nucleotides read TGTGCCAGTAGTACGACAGGGGGCAGCGATCAGCCCCAGCATTTT. V is TRBV19 and J is TRBJ1-5, with 10 bases that match TRBD1. The germline V gene has CDR1 LNHDA and CDR2 SQIVND (reference sequence). The CDR3 loop spans 15 amino acids. J lost 5 bases, V lost 4 bases, and 5 bases had no gene match.

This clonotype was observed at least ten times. The CDR3 DNA reads as TGTGCCAGCAGAACCGGGACAACGCTGTTTTTT. Protein sequence: CASRTGTTLFF. The chain employs TRBV7-2 and TRBJ2-2; possibly TRBD1 for D (6 bases). This CDR3 is built from 11 residues. Germline V gives CDR1 SGHTA, CDR2 FQGNSA. The V and J ends lost 6 bases and 13 bases respectively, with 12 bases between them. Combining the CDR3 with reference TRBV7-2 and TRBJ2-2 gives the whole variable domain GAGVSQSPSNKVTEKGKDVELRCDPISGHTALYWYRQSLGQGLEFLIYFQGNSAPDKSGLPSDRFSAERTGGSVSTLTIQRTQQEDSAVYLCASRTGTTLFFGEGSRLTVL.

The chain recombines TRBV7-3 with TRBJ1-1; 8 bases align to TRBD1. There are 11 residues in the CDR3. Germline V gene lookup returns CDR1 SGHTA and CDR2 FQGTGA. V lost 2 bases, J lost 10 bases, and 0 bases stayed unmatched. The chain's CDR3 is CASSLGTGAFF. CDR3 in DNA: TGTGCCAGCAGCTTAGGGACAGGAGCTTTCTTT.

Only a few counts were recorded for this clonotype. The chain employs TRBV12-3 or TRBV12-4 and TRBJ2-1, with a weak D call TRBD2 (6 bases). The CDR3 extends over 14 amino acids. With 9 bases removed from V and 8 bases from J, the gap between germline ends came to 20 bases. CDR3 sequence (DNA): TGTGCCAGTATATCGGGAGTCATTCGGGATGAGCAGTTCTTC. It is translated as CASISGVIRDEQFF.

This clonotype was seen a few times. The CDR3 is CASSPLLGGKLFF. The CDR3 region has the DNA TGTGCCAGCTCACCACTTTTGGGAGGAAAACTGTTTTTT. The rearrangement joins TRBV18 to TRBJ1-4, with D unresolved. Trimming left V 1 base short and J 10 bases short, with 10 bases between. This CDR3 contains 13 residues. CDR1 is KGHSH, CDR2 LQKENI, per germline.

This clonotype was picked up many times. The CDR3 bases are TGTGCCACCAGCAGAGACAGGTCCGAAGAGACCCAGTACTTC. Translated: CATSRDRSEETQYF. The chain recombines TRBV15 with TRBJ2-5; no definite D call. Trimming cost V 0 bases and J 3 bases, with 8 bases left between them. Germline V gene data show CDR1 as LNHNV and CDR2 as YYDKDF (reference sequence). The CDR3 has 14 residues.

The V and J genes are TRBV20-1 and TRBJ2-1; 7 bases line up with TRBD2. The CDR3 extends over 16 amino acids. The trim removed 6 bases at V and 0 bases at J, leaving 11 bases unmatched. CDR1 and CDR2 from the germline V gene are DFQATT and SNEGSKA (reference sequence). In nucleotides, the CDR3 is TGCAGTGCCCGGCAGCGGGGAAGATTCTCCTACAATGAGCAGTTCTTC. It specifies CSARQRGRFSYNEQFF.

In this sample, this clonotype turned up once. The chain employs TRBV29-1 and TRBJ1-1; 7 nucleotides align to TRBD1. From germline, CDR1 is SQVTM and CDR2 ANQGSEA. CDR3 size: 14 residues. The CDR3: CSAIPADRASEAFF. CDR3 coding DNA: TGCAGTGCTATTCCCGCCGACAGGGCCTCTGAAGCTTTCTTT.

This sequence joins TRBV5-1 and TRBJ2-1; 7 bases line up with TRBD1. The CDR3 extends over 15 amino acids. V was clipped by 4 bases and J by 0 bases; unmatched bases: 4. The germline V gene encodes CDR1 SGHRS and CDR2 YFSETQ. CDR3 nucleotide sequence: TGCGCCAGCAGCCCGGCAGGGGGCTCCTACAATGAGCAGTTCTTC. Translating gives CASSPAGGSYNEQFF.

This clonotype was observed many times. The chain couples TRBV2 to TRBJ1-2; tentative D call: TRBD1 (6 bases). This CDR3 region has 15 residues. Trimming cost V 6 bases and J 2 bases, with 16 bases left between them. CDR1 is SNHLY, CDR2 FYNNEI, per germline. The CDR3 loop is CASRRRGGENYGYTF. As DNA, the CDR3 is TGTGCCAGCAGACGTAGAGGGGGGGAGAACTATGGCTACACCTTC.

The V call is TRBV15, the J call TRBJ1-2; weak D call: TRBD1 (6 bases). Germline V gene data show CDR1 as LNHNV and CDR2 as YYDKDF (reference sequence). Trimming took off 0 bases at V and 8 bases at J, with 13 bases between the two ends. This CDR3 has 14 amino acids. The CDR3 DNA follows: TGTGCCACCAGCAGAGAAAGGGGGACGGGAGGCTACACCTTC. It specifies CATSRERGTGGYTF.

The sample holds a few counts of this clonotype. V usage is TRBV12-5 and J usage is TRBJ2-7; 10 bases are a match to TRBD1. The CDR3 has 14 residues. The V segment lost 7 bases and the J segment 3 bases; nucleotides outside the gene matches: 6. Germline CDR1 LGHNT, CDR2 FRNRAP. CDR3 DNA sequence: TGTGCTAGTGAAACCGGGACAGGGGTCTACGAGCAGTACTTC. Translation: CASETGTGVYEQYF.

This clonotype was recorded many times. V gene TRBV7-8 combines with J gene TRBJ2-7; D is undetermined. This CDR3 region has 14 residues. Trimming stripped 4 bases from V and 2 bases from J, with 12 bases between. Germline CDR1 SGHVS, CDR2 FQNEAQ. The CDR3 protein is CASSSSSNTYEQYF. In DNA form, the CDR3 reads TGTGCCAGCAGCTCGTCGTCTAACACCTACGAGCAGTACTTC.

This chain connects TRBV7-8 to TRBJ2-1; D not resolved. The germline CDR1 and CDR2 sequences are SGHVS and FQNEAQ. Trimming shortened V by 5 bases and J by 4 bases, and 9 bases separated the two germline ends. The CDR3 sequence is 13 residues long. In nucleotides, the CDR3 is TGTGCCAGCAGCACAACGGATTACAATGAGCAGTTCTTC. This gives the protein CASSTTDYNEQFF.

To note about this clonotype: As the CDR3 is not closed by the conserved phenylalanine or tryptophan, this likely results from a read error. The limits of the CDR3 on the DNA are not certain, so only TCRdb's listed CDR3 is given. The CDR3: CASSEWGTGGAGWL. This chain joins TRBV2 and TRBJ1-4; TRBD1 is taken as the D call from the table, unchecked against the DNA. Germline CDR1 SNHLY, CDR2 FYNNEI. The CDR3 numbers 14 amino acids, ends counted.

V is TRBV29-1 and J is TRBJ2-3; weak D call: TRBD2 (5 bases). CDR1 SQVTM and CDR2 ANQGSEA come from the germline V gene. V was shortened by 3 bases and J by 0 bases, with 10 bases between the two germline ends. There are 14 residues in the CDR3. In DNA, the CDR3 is TGCAGCGTTGAGTCGGACTCGAGCACAGATACGCAGTATTTT. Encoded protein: CSVESDSSTDTQYF.

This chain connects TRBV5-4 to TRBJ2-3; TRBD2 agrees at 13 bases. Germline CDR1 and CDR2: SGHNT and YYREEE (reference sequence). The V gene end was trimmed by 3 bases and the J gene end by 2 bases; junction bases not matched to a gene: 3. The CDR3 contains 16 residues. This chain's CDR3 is CASSSGLAGYTDTQYF. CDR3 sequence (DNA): TGTGCCAGCAGCTCGGGACTAGCGGGGTACACAGATACGCAGTATTTT.

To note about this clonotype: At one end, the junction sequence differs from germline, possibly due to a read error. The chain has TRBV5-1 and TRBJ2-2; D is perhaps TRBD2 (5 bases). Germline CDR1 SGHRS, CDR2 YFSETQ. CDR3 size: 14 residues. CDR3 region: CASSDGFVTGELLF. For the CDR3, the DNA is TGCGCCAGCAGCGATGGGTTCGTCACCGGGGAGCTGCTTTTT. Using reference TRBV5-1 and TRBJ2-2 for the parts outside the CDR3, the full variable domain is KAGVTQTPRYLIKTRGQQVTLSCSPISGHRSVSWYQQTPGQGLQFLFEYFSETQRNKGNFPGRFSGRQFSNSRSEMNVSTLELGDSALYLCASSDGFVTGELLFGEGSRLTVL.

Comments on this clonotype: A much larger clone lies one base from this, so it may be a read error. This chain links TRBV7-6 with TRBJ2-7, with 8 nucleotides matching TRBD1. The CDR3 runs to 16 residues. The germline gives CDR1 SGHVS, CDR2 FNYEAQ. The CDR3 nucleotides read TGTGCCAGCAGCCAGCGAGGCGGGACAGGTCTCTACGAGCAGCACTTC. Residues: CASSQRGGTGLYEQHF.

This CDR3 reads CASSQERGAGEQYF. The CDR3 DNA reads TGTGCCAGCAGCCAAGAACGCGGGGCGGGGGAGCAGTACTTC. The chain has TRBV14 and TRBJ2-7, with D tentatively TRBD2 (6 bases). The length of the CDR3 is 14 residues. CDR1 and CDR2 from the germline V gene are SGHDN and FVKESK. V gave up 0 bases and J gave up 7 bases, with 13 bases separating them. Filled out from reference TRBV14 and TRBJ2-7, the complete variable domain reads EAGVTQFPSHSVIEKGQTVTLRCDPISGHDNLYWYRRVMGKEIKFLLHFVKESKQDESGMPNNRFLAERTGGTYSTLKVQPAELEDSGVYFCASSQERGAGEQYFGPGTRLTVT.

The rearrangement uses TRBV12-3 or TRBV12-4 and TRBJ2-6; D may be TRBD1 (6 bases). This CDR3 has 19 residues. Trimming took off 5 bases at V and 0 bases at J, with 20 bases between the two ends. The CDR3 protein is CASSRSSGTYSSGANVLTF. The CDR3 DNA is TGTGCCAGCAGTCGCAGTTCCGGGACATATAGCTCTGGGGCCAACGTCCTGACTTTC.

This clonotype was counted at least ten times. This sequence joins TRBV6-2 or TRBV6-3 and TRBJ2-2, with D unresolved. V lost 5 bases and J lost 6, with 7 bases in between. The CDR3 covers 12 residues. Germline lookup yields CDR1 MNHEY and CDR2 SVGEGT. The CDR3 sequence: CASSPRSGELFF. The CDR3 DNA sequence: TGTGCCAGCAGTCCGAGGTCCGGGGAGCTGTTTTTT.

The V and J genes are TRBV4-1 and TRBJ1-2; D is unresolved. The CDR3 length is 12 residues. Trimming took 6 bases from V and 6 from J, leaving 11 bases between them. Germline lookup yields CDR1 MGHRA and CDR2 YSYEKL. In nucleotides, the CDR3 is TGCGCCAGCAGAGGGCAGGTGAATGGCTACACCTTC. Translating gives CASRGQVNGYTF.

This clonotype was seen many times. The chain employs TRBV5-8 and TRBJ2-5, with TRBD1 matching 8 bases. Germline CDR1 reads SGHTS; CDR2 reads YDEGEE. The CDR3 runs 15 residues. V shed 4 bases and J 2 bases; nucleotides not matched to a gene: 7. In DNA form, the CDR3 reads TGTGCCAGCAGCGCGGACAGGGCCATACAAGAGACCCAGTACTTC. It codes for CASSADRAIQETQYF.

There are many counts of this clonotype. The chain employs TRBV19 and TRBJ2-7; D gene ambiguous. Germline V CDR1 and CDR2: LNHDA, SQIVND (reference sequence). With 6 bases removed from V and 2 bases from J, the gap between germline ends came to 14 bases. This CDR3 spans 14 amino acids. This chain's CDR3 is CASSNGFGPYEQYF. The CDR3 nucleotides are TGTGCCAGTAGCAACGGGTTTGGTCCCTACGAGCAGTACTTC.

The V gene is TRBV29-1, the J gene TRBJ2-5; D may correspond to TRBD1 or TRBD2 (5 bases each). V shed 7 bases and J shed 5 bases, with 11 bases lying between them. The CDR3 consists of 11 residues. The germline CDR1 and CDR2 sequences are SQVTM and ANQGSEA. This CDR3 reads CSAGTTETQYF. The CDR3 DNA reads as TGCAGCGCCGGGACGACCGAGACCCAGTACTTC.

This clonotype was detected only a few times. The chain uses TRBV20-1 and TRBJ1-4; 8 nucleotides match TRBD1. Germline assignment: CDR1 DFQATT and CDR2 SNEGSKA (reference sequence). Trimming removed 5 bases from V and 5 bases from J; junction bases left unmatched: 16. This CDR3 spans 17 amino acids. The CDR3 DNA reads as TGCAGTGCTTCAACGGGACAGGTCTGGGGGGGAAATGAAAAACTGTTTTTT. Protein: CSASTGQVWGGNEKLFF.

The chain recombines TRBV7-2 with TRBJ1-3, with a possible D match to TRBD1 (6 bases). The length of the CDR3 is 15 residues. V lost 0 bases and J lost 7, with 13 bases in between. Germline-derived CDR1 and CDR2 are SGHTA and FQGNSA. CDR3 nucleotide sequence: TGTGCCAGCAGCTTAGCGTCCGGGGGCCAGAACACCATATATTTT. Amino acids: CASSLASGGQNTIYF. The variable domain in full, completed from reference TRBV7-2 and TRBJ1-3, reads GAGVSQSPSNKVTEKGKDVELRCDPISGHTALYWYRQSLGQGLEFLIYFQGNSAPDKSGLPSDRFSAERTGGSVSTLTIQRTQQEDSAVYLCASSLASGGQNTIYFGEGSWLTVV.

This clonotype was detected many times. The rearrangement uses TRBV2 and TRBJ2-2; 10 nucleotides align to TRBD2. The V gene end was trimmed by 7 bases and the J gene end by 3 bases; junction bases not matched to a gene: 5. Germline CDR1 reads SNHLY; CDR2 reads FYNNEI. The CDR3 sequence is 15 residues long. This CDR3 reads CASNLGLAYTGELFF. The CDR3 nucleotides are TGTGCCAGCAACCTGGGACTAGCGTACACCGGGGAGCTGTTTTTT.

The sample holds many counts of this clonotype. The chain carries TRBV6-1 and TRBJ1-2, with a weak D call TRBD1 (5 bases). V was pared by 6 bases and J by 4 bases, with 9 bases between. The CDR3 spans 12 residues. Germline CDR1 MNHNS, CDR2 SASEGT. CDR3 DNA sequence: TGTGCCAGCAGCTCAGGGCCCTATGGCTACACCTTC. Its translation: CASSSGPYGYTF.